This entry features one T cell receptor (beta chain) sequence. The target antigen is unknown. These data originate in a study of shared clonotypes between healthy human individuals. Study-wide points: Limitation of the genetic and exposure-history diversity represented came from the few donors. Despite large depth, rarefaction showed incomplete sorted-subset sequencing. Clonotypes which were not shared had lower generation probabilities than clonotypes that all four donors shared.

Libraries were prepared by immunoSEQ multiplex PCR; TCRdb keeps only in-frame clonotypes and omits some of them. The table lists some 2.1 million clones, roughly 93% of them singletons, with around 1.7% in the top ten. V was pared by 1 base and J by 5 bases, with 9 bases of the junction left unmatched. Germline assignment: CDR1 SGHVS and CDR2 FNYEAQ. The CDR3 is 16 residues long. Terminally differentiated effector memory CD45RA+ cells were excluded from the naive CD8 cells, which were CD45RO-negative and positively selected for CCR7. The TCR was taken from a young man in good health. Some clones in this sample may be carry-over from other donors' samples. Sequenced input: naive CD8+ T cells from PBMCs. This chain joins TRBV7-6 and TRBJ2-7, with 9 nucleotides matching TRBD1. The CDR3 reads CASSLVSGQGFDEQYF. DNA for the CDR3: TGTGCCAGCAGCTTAGTTTCGGGACAGGGCTTCGACGAGCAGTACTTC.